This TCR beta chain originates from a study of patients and donors after allogeneic stem cell transplantation. TCRdb itself ran the RT-PCR reads through MiXCR, one entry per CDR3 protein. There are about 960,000 distinct CDR3 sequences in the sample; about 20% occur only once, and 5% to 7.5% lies in the top ten. This clonotype appeared a few times. Sequencing was done on a sample of blood, either unsorted or a sorted T cell fraction (not recorded which). This TCR was recovered from a human donor who was either an allogeneic HSCT recipient or a stem cell or donor lymphocyte infusion donor (not recorded which). It is not recorded whose cells these are; they may come from a transplant donor.

In DNA, the CDR3 is TGTGCCAGCAGTGAGAGGGGGGCAGGCAATCAGCCCCAGCATTTT. Its protein product is CASSERGAGNQPQHF. The chain is built from TRBV6-1 and TRBJ1-5, with D perhaps matching TRBD1 (6 bases). This CDR3 is built from 15 residues. The germline V and J ends were trimmed by 3 bases and 2 bases, with 11 bases remaining between them. The germline V gene encodes CDR1 MNHNS and CDR2 SASEGT.